The next 3 T cell receptor beta chains were all read from a single sample in a study of cytomegalovirus exposure and HLA in healthy donors. Researchers ran the PCR with 60 Vbeta and 13 Jbeta primers. Clones were read by immunoSEQ multiplex PCR, and TCRdb kept only the in-frame ones, dropping some. The sample contains around 95,000 clones, roughly 70% of which appear only once. The source material was PBMCs. The receptors originated from a male donor in good health and CMV-seronegative.

J is TRBJ2-7 and V is TRBV30; 11 nucleotides line up with TRBD2. Unmatched junction bases numbered 3, after V lost 5 bases and J lost 3 bases. CDR3 length: 13 amino acids. Germline loops: CDR1 GTSNPN, CDR2 SVGIG (reference sequence). The CDR3 reads CAWELAGGYEQYF. CDR3 nucleotides: TGTGCCTGGGAGCTAGCGGGAGGCTACGAGCAGTACTTC.

This clone was observed once. The chain carries TRBV4-3 and TRBJ2-6; 11 bases agree with TRBD1. J was trimmed by 2 bases and V by 1 base; bases with no gene match: 1. CDR3 length equals 17 residues. CDR1 LGHNA and CDR2 YSLEER come from the germline V gene. The CDR3 sequence: CASSQGGQGAGANVLTF. CDR3 nucleotides: TGCGCCAGCAGCCAAGGGGGACAGGGGGCTGGGGCCAACGTCCTGACTTTC.

The rearrangement links TRBV2 to TRBJ2-7; D is uncertain. CDR1 SNHLY and CDR2 FYNNEI come from the germline V gene. CDR3 size: 14 residues. The V and J ends lost 7 bases and 5 bases respectively, with 18 bases between them. CDR3 sequence: CASTRLIPSNEQYF. The DNA for the CDR3 is TGTGCCAGCACTCGCCTTATTCCAAGCAACGAGCAGTACTTC.